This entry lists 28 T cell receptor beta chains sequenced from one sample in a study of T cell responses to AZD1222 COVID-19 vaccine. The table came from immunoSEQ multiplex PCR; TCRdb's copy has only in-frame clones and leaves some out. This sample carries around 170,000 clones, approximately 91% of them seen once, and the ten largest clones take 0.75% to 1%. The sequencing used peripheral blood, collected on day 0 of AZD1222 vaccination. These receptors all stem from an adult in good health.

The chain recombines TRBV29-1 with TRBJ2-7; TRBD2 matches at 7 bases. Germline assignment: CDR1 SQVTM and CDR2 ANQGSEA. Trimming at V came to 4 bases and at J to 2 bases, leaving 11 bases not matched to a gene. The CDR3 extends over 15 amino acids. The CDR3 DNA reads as TGCAGCGTTGCGGGTGTGGCTAGCGGTACCTACGAGCAGTACTTC. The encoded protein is CSVAGVASGTYEQYF.

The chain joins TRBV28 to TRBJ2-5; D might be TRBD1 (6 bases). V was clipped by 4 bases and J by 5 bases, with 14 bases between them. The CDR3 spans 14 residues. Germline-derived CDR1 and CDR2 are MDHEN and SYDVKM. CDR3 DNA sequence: TGTGCCAGCAGTTCCGAAGACAGGTTTGAGACCCAGTACTTC. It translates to CASSSEDRFETQYF.

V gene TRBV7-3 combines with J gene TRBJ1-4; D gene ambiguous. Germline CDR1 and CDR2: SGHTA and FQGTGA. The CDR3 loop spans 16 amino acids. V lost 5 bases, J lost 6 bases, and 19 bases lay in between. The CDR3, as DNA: TGTGCCAGCAGCACCCCGTCGGCGGCAAAATATGAAAAACTGTTTTTT. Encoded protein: CASSTPSAAKYEKLFF.

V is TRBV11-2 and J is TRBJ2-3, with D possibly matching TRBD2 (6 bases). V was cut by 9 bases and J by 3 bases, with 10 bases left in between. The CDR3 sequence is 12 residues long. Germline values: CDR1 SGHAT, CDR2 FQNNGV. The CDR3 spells CASQGTTDTQYF. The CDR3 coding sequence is TGTGCCAGTCAAGGGACTACAGATACGCAGTATTTT.

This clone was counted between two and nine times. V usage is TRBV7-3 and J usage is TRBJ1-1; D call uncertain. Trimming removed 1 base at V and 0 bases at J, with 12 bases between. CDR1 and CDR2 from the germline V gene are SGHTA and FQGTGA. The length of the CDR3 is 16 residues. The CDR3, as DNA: TGTGCCAGCAGCTTAATAGGCGGGATCATGAACACTGAAGCTTTCTTT. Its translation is CASSLIGGIMNTEAFF.

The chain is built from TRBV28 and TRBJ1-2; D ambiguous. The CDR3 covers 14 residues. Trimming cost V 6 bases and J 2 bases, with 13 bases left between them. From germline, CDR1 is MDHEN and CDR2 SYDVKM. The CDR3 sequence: CASSPPRLNYGYTF. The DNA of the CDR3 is TGTGCCAGCAGCCCTCCTCGCCTAAACTATGGCTACACCTTC.

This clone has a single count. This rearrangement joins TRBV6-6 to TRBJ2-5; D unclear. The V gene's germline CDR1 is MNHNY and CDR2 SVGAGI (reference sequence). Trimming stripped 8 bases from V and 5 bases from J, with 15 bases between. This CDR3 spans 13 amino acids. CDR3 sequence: CASEEPFGETQYF. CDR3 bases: TGTGCCAGCGAGGAACCATTTGGGGAGACCCAGTACTTC.

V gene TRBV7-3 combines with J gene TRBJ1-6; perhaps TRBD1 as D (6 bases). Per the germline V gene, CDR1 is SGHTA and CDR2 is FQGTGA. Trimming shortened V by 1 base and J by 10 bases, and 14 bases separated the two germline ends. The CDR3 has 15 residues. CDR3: CASSLKPGAGSPLHF. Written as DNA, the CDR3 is TGTGCCAGCAGCTTAAAACCGGGGGCCGGATCACCCCTCCACTTT. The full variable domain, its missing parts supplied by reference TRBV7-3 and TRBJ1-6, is GAGVSQTPSNKVTEKGKYVELRCDPISGHTALYWYRQSLGQGPEFLIYFQGTGAADDSGLPNDRFFAVRPEGSVSTLKIQRTERGDSAVYLCASSLKPGAGSPLHFGNGTRLTVT.

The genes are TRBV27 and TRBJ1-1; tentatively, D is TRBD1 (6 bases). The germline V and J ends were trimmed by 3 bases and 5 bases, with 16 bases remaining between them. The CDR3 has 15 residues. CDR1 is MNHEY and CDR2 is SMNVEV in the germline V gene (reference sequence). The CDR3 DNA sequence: TGTGCCAGCAGTTTCATGGGGGGGGCCGGAACTGAAGCTTTCTTT. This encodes CASSFMGGAGTEAFF.

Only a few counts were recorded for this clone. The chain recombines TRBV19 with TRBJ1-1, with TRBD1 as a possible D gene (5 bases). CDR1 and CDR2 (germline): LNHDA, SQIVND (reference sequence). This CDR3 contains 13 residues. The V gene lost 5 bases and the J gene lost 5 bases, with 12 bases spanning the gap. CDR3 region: CASSPVGGTEAFF. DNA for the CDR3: TGTGCCAGTAGTCCCGTGGGGGGTACTGAAGCTTTCTTT.

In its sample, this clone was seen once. The CDR3, as DNA: TGTGCCAGCTCACGCCAGGGTGGTAGTGAAAAACTGTTTTTT. It translates to CASSRQGGSEKLFF. This chain links TRBV18 with TRBJ1-4; tentatively, D is TRBD1 (5 bases). V gave up 4 bases and J gave up 7 bases, with 13 bases separating them. The germline V gene has CDR1 KGHSH and CDR2 LQKENI. CDR3 length: 14 residues.

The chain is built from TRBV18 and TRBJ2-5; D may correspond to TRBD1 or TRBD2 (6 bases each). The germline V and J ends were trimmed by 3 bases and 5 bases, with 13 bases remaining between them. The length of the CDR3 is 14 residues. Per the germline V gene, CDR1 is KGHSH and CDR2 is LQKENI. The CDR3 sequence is CASSPRGPSETQYF. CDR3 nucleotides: TGTGCCAGCTCACCCCGGGGGCCGTCGGAGACCCAGTACTTC.

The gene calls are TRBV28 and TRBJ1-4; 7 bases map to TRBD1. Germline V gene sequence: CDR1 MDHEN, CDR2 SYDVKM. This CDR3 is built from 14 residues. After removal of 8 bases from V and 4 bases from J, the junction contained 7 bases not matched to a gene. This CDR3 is CASVHRGSNEKLFF. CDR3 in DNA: TGTGCCAGCGTCCACAGGGGAAGTAATGAAAAACTGTTTTTT.

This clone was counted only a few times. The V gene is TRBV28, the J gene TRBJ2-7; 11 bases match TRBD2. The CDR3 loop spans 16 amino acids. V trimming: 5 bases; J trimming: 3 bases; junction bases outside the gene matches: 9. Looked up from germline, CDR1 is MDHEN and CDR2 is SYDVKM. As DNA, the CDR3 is TGTGCCAGCAGTGGGGGACTAGCGGCTGGGAACTACGAGCAGTACTTC. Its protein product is CASSGGLAAGNYEQYF. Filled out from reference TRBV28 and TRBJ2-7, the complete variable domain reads DVKVTQSSRYLVKRTGEKVFLECVQDMDHENMFWYRQDPGLGLRLIYFSYDVKMKEKGDIPEGYSVSREKKERFSLILESASTNQTSMYLCASSGGLAAGNYEQYFGPGTRLTVT.

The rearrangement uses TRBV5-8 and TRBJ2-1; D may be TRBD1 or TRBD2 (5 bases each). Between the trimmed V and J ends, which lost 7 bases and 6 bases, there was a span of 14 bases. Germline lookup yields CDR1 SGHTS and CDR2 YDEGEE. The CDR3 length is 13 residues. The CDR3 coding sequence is TGTGCCAGCGGGACGGAGAACTTCAATGAGCAGTTCTTC. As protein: CASGTENFNEQFF.

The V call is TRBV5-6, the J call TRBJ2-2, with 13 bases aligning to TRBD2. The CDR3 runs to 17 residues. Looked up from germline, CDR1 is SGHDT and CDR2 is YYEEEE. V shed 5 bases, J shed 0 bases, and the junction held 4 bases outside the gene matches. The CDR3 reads CASSKGLAGSNTGELFF. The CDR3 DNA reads TGTGCCAGCAGTAAGGGACTAGCGGGATCGAACACCGGGGAGCTGTTTTTT.

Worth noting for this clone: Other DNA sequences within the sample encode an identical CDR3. The CDR3 nucleotides are TGTGCCAGCAGTGAGGGCAGGGGACGCTCTGGGGCCAACGTCCTGACTTTC. Its translation: CASSEGRGRSGANVLTF. The chain joins TRBV2 to TRBJ2-6; maybe TRBD1 (6 bases). V was shortened by 3 bases and J by 0 bases, with 12 bases between the two germline ends. Germline CDR1 SNHLY, CDR2 FYNNEI. The CDR3 sequence is 17 residues long.

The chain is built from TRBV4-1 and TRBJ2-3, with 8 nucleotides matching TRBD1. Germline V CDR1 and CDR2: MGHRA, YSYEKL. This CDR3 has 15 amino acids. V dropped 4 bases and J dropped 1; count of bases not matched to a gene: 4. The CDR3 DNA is TGCGCCAGCAGCCCCAAGGACAGGGGCACAGATACGCAGTATTTT. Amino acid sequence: CASSPKDRGTDTQYF.

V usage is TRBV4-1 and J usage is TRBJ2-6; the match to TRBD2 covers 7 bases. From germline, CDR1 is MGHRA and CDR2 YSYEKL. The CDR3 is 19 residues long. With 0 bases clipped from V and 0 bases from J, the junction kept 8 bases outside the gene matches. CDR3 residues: CASSQEPSGTSSGANVLTF. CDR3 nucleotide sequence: TGCGCCAGCAGCCAAGAACCTAGCGGCACCTCCTCTGGGGCCAACGTCCTGACTTTC.

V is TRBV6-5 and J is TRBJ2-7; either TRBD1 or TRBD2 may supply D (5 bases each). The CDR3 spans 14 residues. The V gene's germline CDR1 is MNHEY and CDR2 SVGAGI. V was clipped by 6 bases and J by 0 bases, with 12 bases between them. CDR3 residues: CASRTGTRSYEQYF. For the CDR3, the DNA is TGTGCCAGCAGGACCGGGACGCGCTCCTACGAGCAGTACTTC.

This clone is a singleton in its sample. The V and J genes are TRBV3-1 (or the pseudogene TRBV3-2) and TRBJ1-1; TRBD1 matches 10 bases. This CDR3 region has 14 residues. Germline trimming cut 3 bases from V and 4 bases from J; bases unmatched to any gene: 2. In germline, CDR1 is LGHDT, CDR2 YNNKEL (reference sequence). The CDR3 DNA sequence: TGTGCCAGCAGCCAGGGGACAGGGGTCACTGAAGCTTTCTTT. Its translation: CASSQGTGVTEAFF.

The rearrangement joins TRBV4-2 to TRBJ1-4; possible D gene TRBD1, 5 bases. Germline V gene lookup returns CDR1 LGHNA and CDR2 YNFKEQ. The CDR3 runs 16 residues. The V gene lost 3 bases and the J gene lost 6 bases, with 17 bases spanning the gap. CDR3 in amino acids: CASSQGTRADDEKLFF. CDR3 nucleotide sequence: TGTGCCAGCAGCCAGGGGACCAGGGCGGATGATGAAAAACTGTTTTTT.

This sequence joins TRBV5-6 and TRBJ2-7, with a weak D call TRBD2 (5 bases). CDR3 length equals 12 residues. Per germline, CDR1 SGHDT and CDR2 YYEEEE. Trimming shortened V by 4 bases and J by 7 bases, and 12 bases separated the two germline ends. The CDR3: CASSVPTGEQYF. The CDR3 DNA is TGTGCCAGCAGCGTACCTACGGGGGAGCAGTACTTC. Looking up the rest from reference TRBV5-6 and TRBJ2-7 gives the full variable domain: DAGVTQSPTHLIKTRGQQVTLRCSPKSGHDTVSWYQQALGQGPQFIFQYYEEEERQRGNFPDRFSGHQFPNYSSELNVNALLLGDSALYLCASSVPTGEQYFGPGTRLTVT.

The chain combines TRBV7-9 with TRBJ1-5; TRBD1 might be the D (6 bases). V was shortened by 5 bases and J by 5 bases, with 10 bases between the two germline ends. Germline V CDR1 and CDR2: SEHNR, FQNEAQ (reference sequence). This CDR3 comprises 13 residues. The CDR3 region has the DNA TGTGCCAGCAGCCCTAGGGGGGATCAGCCCCAGCATTTT. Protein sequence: CASSPRGDQPQHF.

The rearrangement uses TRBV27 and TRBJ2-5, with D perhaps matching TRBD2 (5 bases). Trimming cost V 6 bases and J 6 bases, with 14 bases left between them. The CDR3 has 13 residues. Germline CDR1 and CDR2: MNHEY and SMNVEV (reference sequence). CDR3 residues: CASSSGKKKTQYF. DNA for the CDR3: TGTGCCAGCAGCTCCGGGAAGAAAAAGACCCAGTACTTC.

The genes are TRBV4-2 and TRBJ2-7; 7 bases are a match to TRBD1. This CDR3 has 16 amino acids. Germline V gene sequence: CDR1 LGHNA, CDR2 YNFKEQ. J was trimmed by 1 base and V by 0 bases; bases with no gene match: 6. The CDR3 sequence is CASSQDRQGLSYEQYF. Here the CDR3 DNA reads TGTGCCAGCAGCCAAGATCGACAGGGCCTATCCTACGAGCAGTACTTC.

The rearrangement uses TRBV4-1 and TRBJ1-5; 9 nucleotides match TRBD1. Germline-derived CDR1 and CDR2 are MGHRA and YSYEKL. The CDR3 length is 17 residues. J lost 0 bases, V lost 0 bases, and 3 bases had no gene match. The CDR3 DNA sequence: TGCGCCAGCAGCCAAGATAACAGGGGGCTTAGCAATCAGCCCCAGCATTTT. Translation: CASSQDNRGLSNQPQHF.

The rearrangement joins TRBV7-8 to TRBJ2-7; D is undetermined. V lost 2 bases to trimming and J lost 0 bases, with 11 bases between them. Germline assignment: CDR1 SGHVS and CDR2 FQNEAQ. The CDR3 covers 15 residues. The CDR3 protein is CASSLFGGSSYEQYF. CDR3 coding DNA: TGTGCCAGCAGCTTATTCGGCGGAAGCTCCTACGAGCAGTACTTC.